This section outlines one T cell receptor beta chain sequence together with its context. A few counts support this clone. Its target antigen remains unknown. No much larger clone is present one base from it, and per-base qualities are unavailable. In the germline V gene, CDR1 corresponds to SGHTA and CDR2 to FQGNSA. Trimming takes 1 base off V and 4 bases off J; junction bases not matched to a gene: 6. The CDR3 starts with the cysteine, ends with the phenylalanine, and has 15 residues. Only the CDR3 DNA is retained, 45 bases long and in frame from the first base. The data belong to a study of cytomegalovirus exposure and HLA in healthy donors (dated by TCRdb to 2017 to 2019). Regarding the complete study: According to an earlier analysis of a few hundred of the donors, about 180 million T cells yielded over 100 million unique TCR beta sequences and more than 250 Gb of sequence data. An earlier analysis of 500 to 750 of the donors applied high-throughput TCR beta sequencing to assess whether each TCR beta V gene segment acted as functional or pseudogenic. Donor age, sex, ethnicity and CMV serostatus were collected together with the repertoire data. Across around 400 genotyped donors of the cohort, an average of about 240,000 unique TCR beta nucleotide sequences per donor were sequenced, and roughly a sixth of those sequences were non-productive. A few DR-DQ haplotypes were treated as single units for association and clustering because of strong linkage in the cohort. The T cell repertoires of several hundred subjects were profiled by immunosequencing and related to cytomegalovirus serostatus. Of the roughly 400 genotyped donors, approximately 81% were placed in the genetic ancestry cluster associated with self-reported Caucasian donors. Both class I and class II loci were covered by HLA typing, at four-digit resolution. The number of donors typed differed by locus, with roughly 620-640 for A, B, C, DRB1 and DQB1, about 500 for DQA1, nearly 610 for DPA1, and some 470 for DPB1. All discovery cohort repertoires had been generated on a single sequencing platform. An early release covering roughly 580 HLA-typed donors comprised about 300 gigabases of sequencing data and approximately 80 million unique TCR sequences. Along with the approximately 650-subject first cohort, a separate validation cohort of over 90 different subjects was used. The study combined high-throughput TCR immunosequencing, statistical association of individual TCRs with disease status, and machine learning to predict cytomegalovirus infection status. Rather than using new phenotypic data, the later analysis identified candidate immune exposures from TCR beta sequences and from how often those sequences occurred across donors. The aim of the study was to test whether cataloging public T cell receptors could identify signatures of past pathogen exposure. A later genetic analysis used genome-wide SNP genotypes for about three fifths of the roughly 700 donors, treating that subset as a discovery cohort. A later analysis re-examined previously published TCR beta repertoires from roughly 650 donors and added high-resolution HLA genotyping to investigate patterns of TCR occurrence.

The library was built by means of the immunoSEQ multiplex PCR assay. For the multiplex PCR, a mixture combining 60 forward primers for TCR Vbeta segments and 13 reverse primers for TCR Jbeta segments was used. The CDR3 region of rearranged TCR beta genes was amplified from genomic DNA by a multiplex PCR assay. The Illumina HiSeq System was used to sequence the amplified TCR beta libraries as 87-base-pair reads. In the authors' own workflow: A later analysis counted about 76 million unique TCR beta chains across the 650 to 800 repertoires, and approximately 11 million of these chains were shared by at least two donors. To remove PCR and sequencing errors, raw reads were error-corrected and collapsed into unique sequences using a nearest-neighbor algorithm that merged closely related sequences. CDR3 sequences were aligned to IMGT reference sequences to assign V, D and J gene segments. For a sequence to be retained, a match of at least six nucleotides to both a V gene segment and a J gene segment was required. A rearrangement was called productive if the CDR3 had no stop codons and remained in frame with V and J, and every other rearrangement was called non-productive. CDR3 was defined according to IMGT convention as the region running from the second conserved V-encoded cysteine to the conserved J-encoded phenylalanine. The earlier analysis of roughly 590 of the donors excluded any sequence lacking an unambiguous match to a single V gene segment. In an earlier analysis of some 590 of the donors, V segments were called functional above 56.7% productive rearrangements and were called segregating when the between-donor standard deviation exceeded 5%. A statistical classification framework was built for diagnosing cytomegalovirus status from the catalog of TCR beta chain sequences. In a later analysis, V and J genes were assigned by comparing TCR nucleotide sequences against IMGT/GENE-DB human TR gene sequences. In a later analysis, CDR3 sequences and most-parsimonious VDJ recombination scenarios were assigned using the TCRdist pipeline. In a later analysis, each TCR beta chain was defined by its CDR3 amino acid sequence together with its V-gene family, and reads lacking a unique V-gene family were excluded. To address suspected cross-contamination and a sequencing artifact, a later analysis removed several hundred highly shared, low-generation-probability nucleotide sequences. In a later analysis, a clonal expansion index for each public chain was calculated from normalized within-repertoire ranks of inferred template counts. A later analysis computed generation probabilities with a VDJ recombination model fitted to out-of-frame rearrangements, and checked the results against IGoR. Hypergeometric tests were used in a later analysis to score TCR-TCR, TCR-HLA and TCR-CMV co-occurrence, with a repertoire-size bias correction applied to the TCR pairs. A later analysis estimated false discovery rates by permuting HLA or CMV assignments 20 times. A later analysis grouped co-occurring TCRs with DBSCAN, adding TCRdist sequence similarity when clustering within HLA-allele-positive subsets. Repertoires with fewer than 30,000 or more than 120,000 public chains, plus five repertoires with anomalous nucleotide sharing, were excluded from co-occurrence clustering. The clones in this table, taken by TCRdb from immuneACCESS, are in-frame only. Not every clone is retained; where verified, under half of the shortfall comes from an unresolved V gene, and the cause of the rest is unknown. That table gives V, J and clone size, and the DNA gave D and trimming. The table for this sample lists around 150,000 clones; nearly 80% of them were counted only once. Around 0.97% of the sample rests with the top ten.

Study-level results and caveats: A later analysis associated 16,951 TCR beta sequences with specific HLA alleles at a false discovery rate of 0.05. Correlated functional status among segregating V segments might reflect linkage disequilibrium, but an unknown experimental factor could not be ruled out. A further reported finding was that TCR beta sequences accurately predicted the HLA-A and HLA-B alleles for most subjects in the first cohort. A few of the identified cytomegalovirus-associated TCR beta chains were confirmed in vitro to be specific for cytomegalovirus antigens. In a later analysis, TCR association rates were found to vary across HLA loci, with the most associated TCRs seen for DRB1 alleles and the fewest for HLA-C alleles. Across donors, most TCR sequences were observed very rarely, whereas some public TCRs were present in many individuals. The 87-base-pair reads could not distinguish some IMGT-functional V segments, including TRBV6-2 and TRBV6-3, so those segments were excluded. Most CMV-associated TCR beta chains appeared to be HLA-restricted in a later analysis, and the HLA associations seemed to be driven largely by CMV exposure. The classifier was reported to diagnose cytomegalovirus status with high specificity and sensitivity in both the original and validation cohorts. Roughly uniform sequencing depth across donors was assumed in presence/absence analyses, although this assumption may not hold. Compared with the roughly 720-donor mean, donors in an Asian-associated ancestry cluster had fewer N-insertions in productive TCRs, according to a later genetic analysis. The only immune exposure information available for the cohort was CMV serostatus. In the study, 150 to 200 TCR beta chains were listed as associated with cytomegalovirus. In a later analysis, HLA-associated TCR beta chains showed more clonal expansion and lower generation probabilities than non-associated chains that were equally common. An association between a missense DCLRE1C variant and V-gene and J-gene trimming of TCR beta chains was found in a later genetic analysis and replicated in an independent cohort. In an earlier analysis of about 600 of the donors, most TCR beta V segments appeared in productive rearrangements about 87% or about 30% of the time, broadly matching IMGT annotations. The earlier analysis of 587 of the donors excluded some 15 rarely observed V segments, including chromosome 9 orphons, because counts were too low. Because HLA typing was unavailable for some donors at each locus, only the typed subset was used in association tests. In this cohort, only TCR beta chains were sequenced, and detectable features were limited by the absence of alpha or paired-chain data. When HLA alleles, especially DR and DQ, strongly co-occurred, TCR associations were difficult to assign to individual alleles. A cluster of highly shared sequence variants was judged likely to represent a technical artifact of the sequencing pipeline. It was suggested by the authors that the approach could potentially be generalized to other disease states and immunological phenotypes. According to a later analysis, parvovirus B19, influenza, CMV and Epstein-Barr virus appeared linked to several top co-occurrence clusters.

The cohort was made up of about 670 healthy bone marrow donors. All cohort members were sampled while nominally healthy, although unrecorded immune exposures were likely present. The donor tested CMV seropositive and was one of the 289 seropositive cohort members. A peripheral blood sample was provided by each donor, and peripheral blood mononuclear cells were used for TCR beta sequencing. Genomic DNA extraction from the blood cell samples was performed with the Qiagen DNeasy Blood Extraction Kit. The origin of this receptor is a woman between 45 and 60 years old in good health and CMV-seropositive. The sequence is built from TRBV7-2 and TRBJ1-1; the junction holds 7 bases that match TRBD1. The sample consisted of PBMCs. The bases are TGTGCCAGCAGCTTAGTACCAGGGGGTAGCACTGAAGCTTTCTTT. The translation is CASSLVPGGSTEAFF. Supplemented by the reference TRBV7-2 and TRBJ1-1 proteins around the CDR3, the complete variable domain is GAGVSQSPSNKVTEKGKDVELRCDPISGHTALYWYRQSLGQGLEFLIYFQGNSAPDKSGLPSDRFSAERTGGSVSTLTIQRTQQEDSAVYLCASSLVPGGSTEAFFGQGTRLTVV.